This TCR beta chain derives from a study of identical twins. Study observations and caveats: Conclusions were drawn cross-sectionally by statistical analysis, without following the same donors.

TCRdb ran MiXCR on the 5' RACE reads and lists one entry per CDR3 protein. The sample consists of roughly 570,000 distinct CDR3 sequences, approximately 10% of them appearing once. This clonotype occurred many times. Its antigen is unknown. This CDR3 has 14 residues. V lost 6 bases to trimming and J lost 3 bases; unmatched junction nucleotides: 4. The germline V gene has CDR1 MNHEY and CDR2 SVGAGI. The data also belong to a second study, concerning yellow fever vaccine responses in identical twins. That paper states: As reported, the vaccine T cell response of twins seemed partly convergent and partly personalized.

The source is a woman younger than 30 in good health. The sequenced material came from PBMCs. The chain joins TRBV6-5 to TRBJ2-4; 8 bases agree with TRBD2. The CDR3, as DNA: TGTGCCAGCAGGTTAACTAGCGGCAAAAACATTCAGTACTTC. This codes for CASRLTSGKNIQYF.